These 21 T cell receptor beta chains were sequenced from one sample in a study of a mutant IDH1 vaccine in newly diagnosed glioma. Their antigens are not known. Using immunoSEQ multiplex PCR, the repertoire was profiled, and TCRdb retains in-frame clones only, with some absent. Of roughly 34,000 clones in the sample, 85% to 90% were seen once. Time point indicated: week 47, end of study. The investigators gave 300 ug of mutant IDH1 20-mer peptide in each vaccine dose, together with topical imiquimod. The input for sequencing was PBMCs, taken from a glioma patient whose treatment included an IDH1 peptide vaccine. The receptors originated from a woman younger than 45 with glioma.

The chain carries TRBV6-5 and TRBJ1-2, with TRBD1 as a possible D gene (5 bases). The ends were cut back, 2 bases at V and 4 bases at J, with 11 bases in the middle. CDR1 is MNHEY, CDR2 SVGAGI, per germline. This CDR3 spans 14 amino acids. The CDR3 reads CASSYLRQIYGYTF. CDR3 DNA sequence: TGTGCCAGCAGTTACCTTCGACAGATCTATGGCTACACCTTC.

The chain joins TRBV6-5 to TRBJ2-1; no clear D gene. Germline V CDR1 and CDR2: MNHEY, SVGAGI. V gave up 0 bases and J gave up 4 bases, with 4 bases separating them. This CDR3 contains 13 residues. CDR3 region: CASSYSGYNEQFF. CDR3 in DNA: TGTGCCAGCAGTTACTCAGGGTACAATGAGCAGTTCTTC.

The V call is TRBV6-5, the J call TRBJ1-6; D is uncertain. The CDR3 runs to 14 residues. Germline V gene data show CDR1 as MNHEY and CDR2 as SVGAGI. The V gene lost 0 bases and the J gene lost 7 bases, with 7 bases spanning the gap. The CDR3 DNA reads TGTGCCAGCAGTTACTCGATTAGCAATTCACCCCTCCACTTT. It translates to CASSYSISNSPLHF.

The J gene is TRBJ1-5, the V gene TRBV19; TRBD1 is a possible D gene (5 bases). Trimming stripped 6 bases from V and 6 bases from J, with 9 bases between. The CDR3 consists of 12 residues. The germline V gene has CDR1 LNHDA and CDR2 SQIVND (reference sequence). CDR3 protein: CASSRAGQPQHF. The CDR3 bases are TGTGCCAGTAGCAGGGCGGGTCAGCCCCAGCATTTT. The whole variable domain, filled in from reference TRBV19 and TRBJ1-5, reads DGGITQSPKYLFRKEGQNVTLSCEQNLNHDAMYWYRQDPGQGLRLIYYSQIVNDFQKGDIAEGYSVSREKKESFPLTVTSAQKNPTAFYLCASSRAGQPQHFGDGTRLSIL.

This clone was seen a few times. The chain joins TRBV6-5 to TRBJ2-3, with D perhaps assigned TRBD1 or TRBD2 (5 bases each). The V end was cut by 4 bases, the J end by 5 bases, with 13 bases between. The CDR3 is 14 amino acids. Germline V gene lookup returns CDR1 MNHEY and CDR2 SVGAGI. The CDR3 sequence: CASSWDGPLDTQYF. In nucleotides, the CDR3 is TGTGCCAGCAGTTGGGACGGACCTCTAGATACGCAGTATTTT.

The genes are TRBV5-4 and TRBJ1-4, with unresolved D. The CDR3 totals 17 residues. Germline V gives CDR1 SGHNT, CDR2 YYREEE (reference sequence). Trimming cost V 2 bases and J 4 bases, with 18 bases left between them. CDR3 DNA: TGTGCCAGCAGCTTAGACCGGCAGGTGACACATAATGAAAAACTGTTTTTT. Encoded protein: CASSLDRQVTHNEKLFF.

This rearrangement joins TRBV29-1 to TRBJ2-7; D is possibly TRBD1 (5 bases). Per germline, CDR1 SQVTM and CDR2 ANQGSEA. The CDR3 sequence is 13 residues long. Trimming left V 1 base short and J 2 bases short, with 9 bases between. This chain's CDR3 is CSVEGNRPYEQYF. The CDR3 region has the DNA TGCAGCGTTGAAGGGAACAGGCCCTACGAGCAGTACTTC.

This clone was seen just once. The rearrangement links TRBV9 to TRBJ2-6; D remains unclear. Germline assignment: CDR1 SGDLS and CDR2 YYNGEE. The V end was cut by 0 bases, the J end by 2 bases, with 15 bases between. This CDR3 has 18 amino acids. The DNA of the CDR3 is TGTGCCAGCAGCGTAGAGGGTCTGGGTGGAGCTGGGGCCAACGTCCTGACTTTC. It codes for CASSVEGLGGAGANVLTF.

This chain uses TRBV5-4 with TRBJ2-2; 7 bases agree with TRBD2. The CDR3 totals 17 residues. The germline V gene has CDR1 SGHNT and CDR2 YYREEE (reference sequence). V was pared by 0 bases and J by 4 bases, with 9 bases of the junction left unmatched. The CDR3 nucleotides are TGTGCCAGCAGCTTGGCGACTAGCCCTGAGGGCACCGGGGAGCTGTTTTTT. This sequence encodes CASSLATSPEGTGELFF. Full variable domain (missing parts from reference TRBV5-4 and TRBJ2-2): ETGVTQSPTHLIKTRGQQVTLRCSSQSGHNTVSWYQQALGQGPQFIFQYYREEENGRGNFPPRFSGLQFPNYSSELNVNALELDDSALYLCASSLATSPEGTGELFFGEGSRLTVL.

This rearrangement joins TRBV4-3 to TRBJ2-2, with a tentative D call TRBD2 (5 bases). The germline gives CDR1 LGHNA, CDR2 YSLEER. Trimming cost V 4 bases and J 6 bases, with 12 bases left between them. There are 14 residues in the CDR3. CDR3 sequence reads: CASSRAPGAGELFF. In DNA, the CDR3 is TGCGCCAGCAGCCGAGCCCCCGGGGCCGGGGAGCTGTTTTTT.

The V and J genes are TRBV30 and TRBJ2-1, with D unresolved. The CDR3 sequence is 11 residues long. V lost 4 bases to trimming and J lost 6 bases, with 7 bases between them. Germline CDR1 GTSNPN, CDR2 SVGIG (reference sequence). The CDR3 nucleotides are TGTGCCTGGACGGATTTCAATGAGCAGTTCTTC. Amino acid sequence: CAWTDFNEQFF.

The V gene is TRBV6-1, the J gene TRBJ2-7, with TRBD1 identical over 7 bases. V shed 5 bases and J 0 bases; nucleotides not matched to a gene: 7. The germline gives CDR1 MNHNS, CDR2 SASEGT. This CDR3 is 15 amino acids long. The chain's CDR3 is CASSRQGKGSYEQYF. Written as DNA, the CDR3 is TGTGCCAGCAGTCGACAGGGAAAAGGCTCCTACGAGCAGTACTTC.

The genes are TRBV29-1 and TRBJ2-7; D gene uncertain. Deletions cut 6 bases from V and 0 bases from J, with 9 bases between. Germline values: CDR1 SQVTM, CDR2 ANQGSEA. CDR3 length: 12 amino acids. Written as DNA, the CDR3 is TGCAGCGTACTGACGGACTCCTACGAGCAGTACTTC. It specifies CSVLTDSYEQYF.

CDR3 coding DNA: TGTGCCATCAGTGAGGCCGGGACAGGGAGCACCCCCATCACAGATACGCAGTATTTT. Translation: CAISEAGTGSTPITDTQYF. The V and J genes are TRBV10-3 and TRBJ2-3; TRBD1 matches at 9 bases. V lost 2 bases, J lost 2 bases, and 14 bases stayed unmatched. The CDR3 consists of 19 residues. Germline V gives CDR1 ENHRY, CDR2 SYGVKD.

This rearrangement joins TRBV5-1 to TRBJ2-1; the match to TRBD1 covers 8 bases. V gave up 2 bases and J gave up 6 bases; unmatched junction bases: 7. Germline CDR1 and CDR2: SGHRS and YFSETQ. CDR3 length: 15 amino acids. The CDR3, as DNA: TGCGCCAGCAGCTTTGATACAGGGGGGCCCAATGAGCAGTTCTTC. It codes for CASSFDTGGPNEQFF.

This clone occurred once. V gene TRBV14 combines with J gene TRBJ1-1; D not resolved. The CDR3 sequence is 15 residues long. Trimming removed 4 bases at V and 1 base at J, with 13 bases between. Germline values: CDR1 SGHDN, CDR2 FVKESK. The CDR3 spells CASSLCCRANTEAFF. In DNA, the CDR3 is TGTGCCAGCAGCCTCTGTTGTAGGGCGAACACTGAAGCTTTCTTT.

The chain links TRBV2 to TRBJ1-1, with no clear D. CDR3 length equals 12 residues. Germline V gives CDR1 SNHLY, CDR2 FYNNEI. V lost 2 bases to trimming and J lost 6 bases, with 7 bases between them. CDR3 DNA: TGTGCCAGCAGTGAAAGTGGCTCTGAAGCTTTCTTT. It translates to CASSESGSEAFF.

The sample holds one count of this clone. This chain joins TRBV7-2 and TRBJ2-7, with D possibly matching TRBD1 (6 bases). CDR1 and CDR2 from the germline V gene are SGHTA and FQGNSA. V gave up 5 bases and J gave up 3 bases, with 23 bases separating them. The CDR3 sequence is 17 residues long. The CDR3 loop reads CASSTHPGQGRSYEQYF. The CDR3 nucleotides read TGTGCCAGCAGCACACACCCAGGGCAGGGGAGAAGCTACGAGCAGTACTTC. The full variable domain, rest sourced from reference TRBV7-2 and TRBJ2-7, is GAGVSQSPSNKVTEKGKDVELRCDPISGHTALYWYRQSLGQGLEFLIYFQGNSAPDKSGLPSDRFSAERTGGSVSTLTIQRTQQEDSAVYLCASSTHPGQGRSYEQYFGPGTRLTVT.

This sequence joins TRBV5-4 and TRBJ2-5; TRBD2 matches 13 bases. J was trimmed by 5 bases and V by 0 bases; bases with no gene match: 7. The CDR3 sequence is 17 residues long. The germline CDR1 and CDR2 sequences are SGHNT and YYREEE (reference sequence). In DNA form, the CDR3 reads TGTGCCAGCAGCTTGGAACTAGCGGGGGGGTGGGATGAGACCCAGTACTTC. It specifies CASSLELAGGWDETQYF. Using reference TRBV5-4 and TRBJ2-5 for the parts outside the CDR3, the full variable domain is ETGVTQSPTHLIKTRGQQVTLRCSSQSGHNTVSWYQQALGQGPQFIFQYYREEENGRGNFPPRFSGLQFPNYSSELNVNALELDDSALYLCASSLELAGGWDETQYFGPGTRLLVL.

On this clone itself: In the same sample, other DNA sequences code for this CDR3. CDR3 DNA: TGTGCCAGCAGTTCCGGACAGGGAAACTATGGCTACACCTTC. Translated, it gives CASSSGQGNYGYTF. This chain connects TRBV6-5 to TRBJ1-2; 8 nucleotides align to TRBD1. V gave up 4 bases and J gave up 2 bases; unmatched junction bases: 3. Germline V CDR1 and CDR2: MNHEY, SVGAGI. There are 14 residues in the CDR3.

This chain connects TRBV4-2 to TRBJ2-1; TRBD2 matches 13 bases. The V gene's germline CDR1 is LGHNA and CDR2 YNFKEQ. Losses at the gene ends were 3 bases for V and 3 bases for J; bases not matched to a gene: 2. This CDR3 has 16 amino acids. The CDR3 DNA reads TGTGCCAGCAGCCAGGGACTAGCGGGGAGCTACAATGAGCAGTTCTTC. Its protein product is CASSQGLAGSYNEQFF.